The entry below gives a single TCR beta chain sequence along with its context. Its antigen remains unknown. Here immunoSEQ multiplex PCR was the method, and the copy in TCRdb shows in-frame clones only, minus some. Here the sample spans about 73,000 clones, 88% being singletons. This sample stems from a study of OX40 agonist ivuxolimab in advanced cancers. In the study overall: The eligibility criteria allowed prior anti-PD-1, anti-PD-L1 or anti-CTLA-4 therapy, and 40% had some. Partial responses occurred in three patients (one hepatocellular carcinoma, two cutaneous melanoma). Overall study findings and caveats: No determination was made of the antigen specificity of the expanded peripheral T cells.

This CDR3 region has 15 residues. CDR1 SGHRS and CDR2 YFSETQ come from the germline V gene. Trimming cost V 0 bases and J 7 bases; bases outside gene matches: 6. This sample comprised CD4+ or CD8+ T cells sorted from blood, obtained in a trial of the OX40 agonist ivuxolimab. The TCR originated in an adult with an advanced solid tumor such as melanoma, head and neck, liver or kidney cancer. The chain has TRBV5-1 and TRBJ2-1, with TRBD1 matching over 8 bases. The CDR3 sequence is CASSLVGQGKNEQFF. CDR3 bases: TGCGCCAGCAGCTTGGTAGGACAGGGTAAGAATGAGCAGTTCTTC. Supplemented by reference TRBV5-1 and TRBJ2-1, the full variable domain reads KAGVTQTPRYLIKTRGQQVTLSCSPISGHRSVSWYQQTPGQGLQFLFEYFSETQRNKGNFPGRFSGRQFSNSRSEMNVSTLELGDSALYLCASSLVGQGKNEQFFGPGTRLTVL.